The 26 T cell receptor beta chains below all came from one sample that was sequenced in a study of cytomegalovirus exposure and HLA in healthy donors. Use of 60 Vbeta and 13 Jbeta primers characterized the PCR. Sequenced by immunoSEQ multiplex PCR; TCRdb stores in-frame clones only, minus some. The sample includes around 92,000 clones, around 86% of them seen just once. The specimen sequenced was PBMCs. All receptors come from a female donor in good health and CMV-seropositive.

The V gene is TRBV2, the J gene TRBJ1-2; TRBD1 aligns across 11 bases. The V gene's germline CDR1 is SNHLY and CDR2 FYNNEI. The CDR3 loop spans 15 amino acids. The junction had 4 bases not matched to a gene; V was cut back by 0 bases and J by 7 bases. The CDR3 DNA is TGTGCCAGCAGTGAAGCGGACAGGGGGCGCGTTGGCTACACCTTC. Translated: CASSEADRGRVGYTF.

The chain links TRBV4-1 to TRBJ1-1; no definite D call. With 4 bases removed from V and 3 bases from J, the gap between germline ends came to 9 bases. CDR3 length: 13 amino acids. The germline V gene has CDR1 MGHRA and CDR2 YSYEKL. CDR3 sequence (DNA): TGCGCCAGCAGCCGAGGATCGGACACTGAAGCTTTCTTT. Its translation is CASSRGSDTEAFF.

The chain has TRBV19 and TRBJ1-4, with TRBD1 as a possible D gene (6 bases). This CDR3 region has 14 residues. CDR1 is LNHDA and CDR2 is SQIVND in the germline V gene (reference sequence). V shed 5 bases and J shed 13 bases, with 20 bases lying between them. This CDR3 is CASSSPTGWGRLFF. Written as DNA, the CDR3 is TGTGCCAGTAGTTCGCCGACAGGATGGGGGAGACTGTTTTTT.

This chain joins TRBV29-1 and TRBJ1-1, with no clear D. V lost 2 bases and J 2 bases, leaving 21 bases between the germline ends. This CDR3 contains 17 residues. CDR1 SQVTM and CDR2 ANQGSEA come from the germline V gene. CDR3: CSVEFPPAGVPNTEAFF. CDR3 DNA sequence: TGCAGCGTTGAATTCCCCCCCGCCGGGGTGCCCAACACTGAAGCTTTCTTT.

The rearrangement uses TRBV2 and TRBJ1-5; D not certain. Germline V CDR1 and CDR2: SNHLY, FYNNEI. This CDR3 has 14 amino acids. V was cut by 6 bases and J by 3 bases, with 12 bases left in between. CDR3 protein: CASRARGYNQPQHF. The CDR3 DNA reads as TGTGCCAGCAGAGCCAGAGGCTACAATCAGCCCCAGCATTTT.

V usage is TRBV7-9 and J usage is TRBJ1-3; D possibly corresponds to TRBD1 (6 bases). V lost 6 bases and J lost 3, with 18 bases in between. The length of the CDR3 is 16 residues. Germline V CDR1 and CDR2: SEHNR, FQNEAQ (reference sequence). The CDR3 loop reads CASRKQGNLLGNTIYF. For the CDR3, the DNA is TGTGCCAGCAGAAAACAGGGTAATCTGCTTGGAAACACCATATATTTT. Using reference TRBV7-9 and TRBJ1-3 for the parts outside the CDR3, the full variable domain is DTGVSQNPRHKITKRGQNVTFRCDPISEHNRLYWYRQTLGQGPEFLTYFQNEAQLEKSRLLSDRFSAERPKGSFSTLEIQRTEQGDSAMYLCASRKQGNLLGNTIYFGEGSWLTVV.

This chain connects TRBV4-1 to TRBJ1-2; 11 nucleotides match TRBD1. The V segment lost 1 base and the J segment 5 bases; nucleotides outside the gene matches: 12. Germline V gene sequence: CDR1 MGHRA, CDR2 YSYEKL. This CDR3 comprises 18 residues. This CDR3 is CASSQAPSGTGGKYGYTF. DNA of the CDR3: TGCGCCAGCAGCCAAGCGCCTTCCGGGACAGGGGGGAAATATGGCTACACCTTC.

V gene TRBV28 combines with J gene TRBJ1-2; no clear D gene. The CDR3 length is 14 residues. V was pared by 3 bases and J by 9 bases, with 17 bases between. Germline CDR1 and CDR2: MDHEN and SYDVKM. The CDR3 spells CASSFSGASNRYTF. The CDR3 DNA sequence: TGTGCCAGCAGTTTTTCCGGTGCTTCAAATCGCTACACCTTC.

The V call is TRBV6-6, the J call TRBJ1-1; TRBD1 matches 10 bases. The germline V gene encodes CDR1 MNHNY and CDR2 SVGAGI (reference sequence). CDR3 size: 16 residues. V gave up 6 bases and J gave up 1 base; unmatched junction bases: 8. The CDR3 spells CASRQGQGVRNTEAFF. For the CDR3, the DNA is TGTGCCAGCAGGCAAGGACAGGGGGTCAGGAACACTGAAGCTTTCTTT.

The V and J genes are TRBV4-1 and TRBJ2-3, with a tentative D call TRBD2 (5 bases). The CDR3 extends over 14 amino acids. The germline V and J ends were trimmed by 0 bases and 8 bases, with 12 bases remaining between them. Germline loops: CDR1 MGHRA, CDR2 YSYEKL. The CDR3 loop is CASSQESVGATQYF. The CDR3 DNA sequence: TGCGCCAGCAGCCAAGAATCTGTGGGAGCTACGCAGTATTTT.

This chain links TRBV9 with TRBJ2-1, with no clear D. The CDR3 spans 12 residues. CDR1 is SGDLS and CDR2 is YYNGEE in the germline V gene. V dropped 2 bases and J dropped 8 bases, with 8 bases sitting between them. As DNA, the CDR3 is TGTGCCAGCAGCGTGGTGCCGGATGAGCAGTTCTTC. Translated, it gives CASSVVPDEQFF.

V gene TRBV5-8 combines with J gene TRBJ2-6, with a weak D call TRBD2 (6 bases). The CDR3 is made up of 16 amino acids. With 2 bases removed from V and 1 base from J, the gap between germline ends came to 10 bases. Germline CDR1 SGHTS, CDR2 YDEGEE. The CDR3 DNA is TGTGCCAGCAGCTTACGGGGGAAGTCTGGGGCCAACGTCCTGACTTTC. The encoded protein is CASSLRGKSGANVLTF.

This clone was observed a handful of times. The genes are TRBV19 and TRBJ2-7, with 15 nucleotides matching TRBD2. The J segment lost 6 bases and the V segment lost 5 bases, leaving 14 bases of the junction unmatched. The CDR3 extends over 18 amino acids. From germline, CDR1 is LNHDA and CDR2 SQIVND (reference sequence). The CDR3: CASSPRTSGGARQSEQYF. The CDR3 nucleotides read TGTGCCAGTAGTCCCCGGACTAGCGGGGGGGCCCGCCAATCCGAGCAGTACTTC.

The rearrangement joins TRBV27 to TRBJ2-2, with a tentative D call TRBD1 (6 bases). Looked up from germline, CDR1 is MNHEY and CDR2 is SMNVEV (reference sequence). V shed 8 bases and J shed 5 bases, with 6 bases lying between them. This CDR3 spans 11 amino acids. In DNA, the CDR3 is TGTGCCAGCCAGGGGACCGGGGAGCTGTTTTTT. Its translation: CASQGTGELFF.

The chain employs TRBV5-4 and TRBJ1-1; D not resolved. This CDR3 comprises 17 residues. CDR1 SGHNT and CDR2 YYREEE come from the germline V gene (reference sequence). The V end was cut by 4 bases, the J end by 0 bases, with 19 bases between. CDR3 in DNA: TGTGCCAGCAGCCCGGCCCCAAGCAACTATTTGAACACTGAAGCTTTCTTT. Amino acids: CASSPAPSNYLNTEAFF.

The chain carries TRBV6-5 and TRBJ1-5; the D gene is possibly TRBD1 (5 bases). The CDR3 consists of 13 residues. Trimming removed 11 bases at V and 0 bases at J, with 11 bases between. Germline CDR1 MNHEY, CDR2 SVGAGI. The CDR3 coding sequence is TGTGCCGCGGGGGAGAATAGCAATCAGCCCCAGCATTTT. Encoded protein: CAAGENSNQPQHF.

In its sample, this clone was seen a few times. The chain has TRBV6-6 and TRBJ2-5, with 7 bases identical to TRBD2. Germline CDR1 MNHNY, CDR2 SVGAGI (reference sequence). This CDR3 is built from 15 residues. V shed 0 bases and J 2 bases; nucleotides not matched to a gene: 3. Here the CDR3 DNA reads TGTGCCAGCAGTTACTCGGGGGGGGTACAAGAGACCCAGTACTTC. As protein: CASSYSGGVQETQYF.

The V call is TRBV9, the J call TRBJ2-5, with TRBD1 matching 8 bases. V was pared by 0 bases and J by 1 base, with 14 bases of the junction left unmatched. Germline V gene sequence: CDR1 SGDLS, CDR2 YYNGEE. This CDR3 region has 19 residues. CDR3 protein: CASSVEGWGQENLQETQYF. Written as DNA, the CDR3 is TGTGCCAGCAGCGTAGAGGGATGGGGACAGGAGAACCTCCAAGAGACCCAGTACTTC.

The chain combines TRBV5-1 with TRBJ1-1; 10 bases agree with TRBD1. The CDR3 runs 13 residues. Germline values: CDR1 SGHRS, CDR2 YFSETQ. Trimming took 4 bases from V and 5 from J; bases not matched to a gene: 2. The DNA of the CDR3 is TGCGCCAGCAGCGAGGGACAGGGGACTGAAGCTTTCTTT. As protein: CASSEGQGTEAFF.

The chain has TRBV9 and TRBJ1-3; 7 nucleotides align to TRBD1. This CDR3 comprises 15 residues. Losses at the gene ends were 4 bases for V and 0 bases for J; bases not matched to a gene: 4. The germline gives CDR1 SGDLS, CDR2 YYNGEE. The CDR3 DNA reads as TGTGCCAGCAGCAAAACAGGGGTCTCTGGAAACACCATATATTTT. The encoded protein is CASSKTGVSGNTIYF. Based on the CDR3 plus reference TRBV9 and TRBJ1-3, the full variable domain is DSGVTQTPKHLITATGQRVTLRCSPRSGDLSVYWYQQSLDQGLQFLIQYYNGEERAKGNILERFSAQQFPDLHSELNLSSLELGDSALYFCASSKTGVSGNTIYFGEGSWLTVV.

The chain recombines TRBV19 with TRBJ2-5, with unresolved D. V was trimmed by 1 base and J by 4 bases, leaving 10 bases between them. From germline, CDR1 is LNHDA and CDR2 SQIVND (reference sequence). This CDR3 is built from 14 residues. The CDR3 loop reads CASSIASQAETQYF. The CDR3 DNA is TGTGCCAGTAGTATAGCGTCGCAGGCAGAGACCCAGTACTTC. Together with reference TRBV19 and TRBJ2-5, the CDR3 gives the full variable domain: DGGITQSPKYLFRKEGQNVTLSCEQNLNHDAMYWYRQDPGQGLRLIYYSQIVNDFQKGDIAEGYSVSREKKESFPLTVTSAQKNPTAFYLCASSIASQAETQYFGPGTRLLVL.

The gene calls are TRBV27 and TRBJ1-1; the match to TRBD1 covers 7 bases. V lost 6 bases and J lost 2; bases outside the gene matches: 6. This CDR3 is built from 14 residues. The germline gives CDR1 MNHEY, CDR2 SMNVEV (reference sequence). The CDR3 reads CASRIGGGNTEAFF. CDR3 coding DNA: TGTGCCAGCAGGATAGGAGGGGGCAACACTGAAGCTTTCTTT.

CDR3 in DNA: TGTGCCAGCAGTTTATCCGGGGTGGGCACCGGGGAGCTGTTTTTT. Translated, it gives CASSLSGVGTGELFF. The chain recombines TRBV27 with TRBJ2-2; D is possibly TRBD2 (5 bases). The germline gives CDR1 MNHEY, CDR2 SMNVEV (reference sequence). CDR3 length equals 15 residues. The V and J ends lost 0 bases and 4 bases respectively, with 9 bases between them.

The chain links TRBV19 to TRBJ1-5; no firm D call. Germline V gene data show CDR1 as LNHDA and CDR2 as SQIVND (reference sequence). Deletions cut 6 bases from V and 0 bases from J, with 9 bases between. The CDR3 runs 14 residues. The CDR3 region has the DNA TGTGCCAGTAGCCGGACTGTTAGCAATCAGCCCCAGCATTTT. The encoded protein is CASSRTVSNQPQHF. Full variable domain (remainder filled in from reference TRBV19 and TRBJ1-5): DGGITQSPKYLFRKEGQNVTLSCEQNLNHDAMYWYRQDPGQGLRLIYYSQIVNDFQKGDIAEGYSVSREKKESFPLTVTSAQKNPTAFYLCASSRTVSNQPQHFGDGTRLSIL.

The J gene is TRBJ1-5, the V gene TRBV5-1; D might be TRBD1 (6 bases). With 2 bases removed from V and 6 bases from J, the gap between germline ends came to 15 bases. The CDR3 has 15 residues. Germline V lookup: CDR1 SGHRS, CDR2 YFSETQ. The CDR3 nucleotides read TGCGCCAGCAGCTTAGGGCAGGGGAGGGGTCAGCCCCAGCATTTT. Protein sequence: CASSLGQGRGQPQHF. Supplemented by reference TRBV5-1 and TRBJ1-5, the full variable domain reads KAGVTQTPRYLIKTRGQQVTLSCSPISGHRSVSWYQQTPGQGLQFLFEYFSETQRNKGNFPGRFSGRQFSNSRSEMNVSTLELGDSALYLCASSLGQGRGQPQHFGDGTRLSIL.

This clone was found once. At one of its ends the junction is not consistent with the germline gene, which may arise from a read error. This sequence joins TRBV7-9 and TRBJ2-7; 10 bases map to TRBD1. Germline values: CDR1 SEHNR, CDR2 FQNEAQ (reference sequence). This CDR3 comprises 12 residues. Here the CDR3 DNA reads TGTTCCAGCAGTTCACCGGGACAGGGGCCCAAGTTC. Translated, it gives CSSSSPGQGPKF.